The sequence of this TCR beta chain was determined in a study of early T cells in non-severe SARS-CoV-2 infection. On the study more broadly: Alpha and beta chains were unpaired, from unsorted whole-blood bulk RNA.

Trimming pared 8 bases from V and 11 bases from J, leaving 15 bases between. The CDR3 consists of 11 residues. The germline gives CDR1 MNHNS, CDR2 SASEGT. Individual cDNA molecules carried attached unique molecular identifiers. One entry per CDR3 protein, called by TCRdb with MiXCR from the 5' RACE reads. This table holds over 50,000 distinct CDR3 sequences, approximately 15% found once. The TCR was taken from an adult who was a healthcare worker with PCR-confirmed SARS-CoV-2 infection or an uninfected control (not recorded which). This chain uses TRBV6-1 with TRBJ1-1; tentatively, D is TRBD1 (5 bases). The specimen comprised whole blood, sampled at baseline. Written as DNA, the CDR3 is TGTGCCAGCCAACTCAGGGCGGTTGCTTTCTTT. Amino acid sequence: CASQLRAVAFF.